The present TCR beta chain was sequenced within a study of breast tumors, draining lymph nodes, adjacent tissues. Findings and limits, study-wide: Tumor repertoires ranked between lymph nodes and nontumor tissue in diversity, with V and J gene preferences. Data only fit, rather than demonstrated, lymph node origin of most tumor T cells.

TCRdb ran MiXCR on the multiplex PCR reads and lists one entry per CDR3 protein. Of about 9,000 distinct CDR3 sequences detected, around 40% appear once; the ten largest clones hold 12% to 15%. The length of the CDR3 is 14 residues. In germline, CDR1 is LNHDA, CDR2 SQIVND (reference sequence). Trimming stripped 3 bases from V and 2 bases from J, with 8 bases between. Turning to this clonotype: Its antigen is currently unknown.

The chain uses TRBV19 and TRBJ1-3, with D uncertain. Sequenced input: tumor-adjacent breast tissue. The sequence was collected from a female donor with breast cancer. Some clones in this sample may be carry-over from other donors' samples. CDR3 amino acids: CASSIQGTGNTIYF. DNA for the CDR3: TGTGCCAGTAGTATCCAAGGTACTGGAAACACCATATATTTT.